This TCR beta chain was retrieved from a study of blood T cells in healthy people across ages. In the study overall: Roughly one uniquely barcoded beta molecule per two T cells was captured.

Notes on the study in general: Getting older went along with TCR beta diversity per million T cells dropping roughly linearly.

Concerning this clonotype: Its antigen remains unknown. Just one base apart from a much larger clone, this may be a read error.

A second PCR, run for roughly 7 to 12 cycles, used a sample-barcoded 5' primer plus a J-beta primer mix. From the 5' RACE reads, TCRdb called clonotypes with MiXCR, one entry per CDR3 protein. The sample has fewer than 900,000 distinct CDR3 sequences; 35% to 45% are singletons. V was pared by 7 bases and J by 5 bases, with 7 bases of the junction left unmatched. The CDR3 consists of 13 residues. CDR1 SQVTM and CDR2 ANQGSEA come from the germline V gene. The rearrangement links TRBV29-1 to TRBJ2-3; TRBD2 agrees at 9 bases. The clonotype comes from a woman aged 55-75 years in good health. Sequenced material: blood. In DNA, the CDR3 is TGCAGCGCCGGGACTAGCAGGAGAGATACGCAGTATTTT. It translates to CSAGTSRRDTQYF.